This T cell receptor beta chain was identified during a study of T cell clonotyping in hematopoietic cell transplantation. This table comes from immunoSEQ multiplex PCR, and its TCRdb copy is limited to in-frame clones, with some not included. The table includes about 12,000 clones, just under 95% detected once. Findings and caveats of the study: Pathologically expanded recipient clonotypes increased progressively from day 30 to day 180 as diversity fell. Few recipient clonotypes overlapped donors; over 95% were de novo at given depth. Higher Inverse Simpson Index values in graft donor and pretransplant recipient predicted broader posttransplant TCR diversity.

Note on this clone: As yet, its antigen is unknown.

Between the trimmed V and J ends, which lost 1 base and 2 bases, there was a span of 13 bases. The CDR3 spans 15 residues. Per the germline V gene, CDR1 is SQVTM and CDR2 is ANQGSEA. This receptor was taken from a female patient between 50 and 60 years old who had an allogeneic stem cell transplant from an unrelated donor, so the T cells may come from the graft donor. Some clones in this sample may be carry-over from other donors' samples. The V and J genes are TRBV29-1 and TRBJ2-3; the D gene is possibly TRBD1 (5 bases). Sequenced here: PBMCs, sampled 100 days after allogeneic stem cell transplant. CDR3 bases: TGCAGCGTTGAAGTTCGAAAGACAGACACAGATACGCAGTATTTT. The encoded protein is CSVEVRKTDTDTQYF.